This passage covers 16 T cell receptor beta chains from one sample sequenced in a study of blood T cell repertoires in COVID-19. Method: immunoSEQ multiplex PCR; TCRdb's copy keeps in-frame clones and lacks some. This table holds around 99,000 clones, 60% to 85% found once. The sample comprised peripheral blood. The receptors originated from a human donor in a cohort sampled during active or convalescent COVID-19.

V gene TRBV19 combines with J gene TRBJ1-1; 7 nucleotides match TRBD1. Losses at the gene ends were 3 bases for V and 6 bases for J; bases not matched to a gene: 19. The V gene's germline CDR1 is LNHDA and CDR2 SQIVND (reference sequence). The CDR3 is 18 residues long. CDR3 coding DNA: TGTGCCAGTAGTATCGGTAGGGGGAGGCCCACAGGGGTGTCTGAAGCTTTCTTT. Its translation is CASSIGRGRPTGVSEAFF.

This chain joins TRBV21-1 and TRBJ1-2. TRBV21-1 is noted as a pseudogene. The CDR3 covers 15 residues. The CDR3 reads CAITTIRFFGYGYTF. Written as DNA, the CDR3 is TGTGCCATCACCACCATCCGGTTTTTTGGCTATGGCTACACCTTC.

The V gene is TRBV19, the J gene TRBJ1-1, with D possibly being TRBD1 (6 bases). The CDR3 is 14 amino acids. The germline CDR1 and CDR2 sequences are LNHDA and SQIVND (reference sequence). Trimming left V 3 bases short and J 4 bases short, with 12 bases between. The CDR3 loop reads CASSIRGAGTEAFF. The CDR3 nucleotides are TGTGCCAGTAGTATTCGGGGGGCTGGCACTGAAGCTTTCTTT.

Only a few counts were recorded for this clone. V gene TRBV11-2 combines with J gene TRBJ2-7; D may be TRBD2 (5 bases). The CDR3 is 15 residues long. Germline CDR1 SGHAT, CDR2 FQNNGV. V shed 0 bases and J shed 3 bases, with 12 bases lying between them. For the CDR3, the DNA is TGTGCCAGCAGCTTAGATCTCTTACTAGACTACGAGCAGTACTTC. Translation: CASSLDLLLDYEQYF.

CDR3 region: CASSSRTDSQETQYF. As DNA, the CDR3 is TGTGCCAGCAGCTCTCGGACAGACAGTCAAGAGACCCAGTACTTC. V gene TRBV7-9 combines with J gene TRBJ2-5, with D perhaps TRBD1 (6 bases). CDR3 size: 15 residues. V gave up 4 bases and J gave up 2 bases, with 14 bases separating them. In germline, CDR1 is SEHNR, CDR2 FQNEAQ (reference sequence).

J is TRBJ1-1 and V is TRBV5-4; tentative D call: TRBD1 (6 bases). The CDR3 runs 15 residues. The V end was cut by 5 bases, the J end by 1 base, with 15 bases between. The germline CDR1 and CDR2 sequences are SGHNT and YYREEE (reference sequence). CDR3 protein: CASSLPGTQNTEAFF. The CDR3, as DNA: TGTGCCAGCAGTCTCCCGGGGACACAGAACACTGAAGCTTTCTTT.

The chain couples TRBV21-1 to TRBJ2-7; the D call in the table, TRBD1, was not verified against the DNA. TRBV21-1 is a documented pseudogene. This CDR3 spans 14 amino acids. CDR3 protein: CARPNQSSPYEQYF. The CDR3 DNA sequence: TGTGCCAGACCGAACCAGTCCTCCCCCTACGAGCAGTACTTC.

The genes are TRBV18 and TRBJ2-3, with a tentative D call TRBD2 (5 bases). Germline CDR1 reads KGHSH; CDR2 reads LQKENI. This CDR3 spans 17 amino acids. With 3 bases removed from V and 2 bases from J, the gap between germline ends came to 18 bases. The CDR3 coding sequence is TGTGCCAGCTCACCTACCCTGACTATGGGTCCCACAGATACGCAGTATTTT. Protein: CASSPTLTMGPTDTQYF.

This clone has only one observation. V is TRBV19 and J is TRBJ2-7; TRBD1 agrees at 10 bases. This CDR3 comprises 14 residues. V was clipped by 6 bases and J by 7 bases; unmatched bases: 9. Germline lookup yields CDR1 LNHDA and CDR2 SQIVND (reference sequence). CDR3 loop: CASSPGQGRREQYF. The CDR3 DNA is TGTGCCAGTAGCCCGGGACAGGGGAGAAGGGAGCAGTACTTC.

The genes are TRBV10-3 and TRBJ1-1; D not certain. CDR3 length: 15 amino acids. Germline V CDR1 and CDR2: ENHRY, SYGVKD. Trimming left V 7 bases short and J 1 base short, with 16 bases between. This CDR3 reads CAIKNRDTANTEAFF. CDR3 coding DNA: TGTGCCATCAAGAATCGGGATACAGCGAACACTGAAGCTTTCTTT.

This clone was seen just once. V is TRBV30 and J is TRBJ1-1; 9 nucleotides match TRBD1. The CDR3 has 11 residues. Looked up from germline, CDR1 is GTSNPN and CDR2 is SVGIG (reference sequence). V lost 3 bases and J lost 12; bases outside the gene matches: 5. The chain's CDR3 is CAWRTGGGTFF. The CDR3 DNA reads TGTGCCTGGAGGACAGGGGGAGGAACTTTCTTT.

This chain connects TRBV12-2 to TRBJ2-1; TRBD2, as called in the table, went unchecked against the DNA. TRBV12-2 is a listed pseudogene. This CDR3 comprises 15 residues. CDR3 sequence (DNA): TGTGCAAGTCGCTTCAAGTCGAGCTCCTACAATGAGCAGTTCTTC. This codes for CASRFKSSSYNEQFF.

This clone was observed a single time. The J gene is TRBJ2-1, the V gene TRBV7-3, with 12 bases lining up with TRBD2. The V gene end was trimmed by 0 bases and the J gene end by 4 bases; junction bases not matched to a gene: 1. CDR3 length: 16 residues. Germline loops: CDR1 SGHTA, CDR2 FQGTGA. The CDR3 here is CASSLTTSGRYNEQFF. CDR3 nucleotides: TGTGCCAGCAGCTTAACAACTAGCGGGAGGTACAATGAGCAGTTCTTC.

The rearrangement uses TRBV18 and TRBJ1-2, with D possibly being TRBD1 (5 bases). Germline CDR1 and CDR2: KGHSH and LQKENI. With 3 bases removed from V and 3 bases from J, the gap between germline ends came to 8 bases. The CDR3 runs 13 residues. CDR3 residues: CASSPGGDYGYTF. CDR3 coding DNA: TGTGCCAGCTCACCGGGGGGAGACTATGGCTACACCTTC.

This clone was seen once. The CDR3 nucleotides are TGTGCCAGCAGTCGGACAGGGAATAACTATGGCTACACCTTC. As protein: CASSRTGNNYGYTF. V gene TRBV6-6 combines with J gene TRBJ1-2; 8 positions match TRBD1. Germline V gene data show CDR1 as MNHNY and CDR2 as SVGAGI (reference sequence). V lost 5 bases and J lost 1; bases outside the gene matches: 3. The CDR3 consists of 14 residues.

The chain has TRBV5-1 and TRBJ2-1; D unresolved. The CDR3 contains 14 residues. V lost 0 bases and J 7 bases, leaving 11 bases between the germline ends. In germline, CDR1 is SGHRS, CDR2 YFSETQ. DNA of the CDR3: TGCGCCAGCAGCTTGGGAGCTATGAGGAATGAGCAGTTCTTC. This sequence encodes CASSLGAMRNEQFF.